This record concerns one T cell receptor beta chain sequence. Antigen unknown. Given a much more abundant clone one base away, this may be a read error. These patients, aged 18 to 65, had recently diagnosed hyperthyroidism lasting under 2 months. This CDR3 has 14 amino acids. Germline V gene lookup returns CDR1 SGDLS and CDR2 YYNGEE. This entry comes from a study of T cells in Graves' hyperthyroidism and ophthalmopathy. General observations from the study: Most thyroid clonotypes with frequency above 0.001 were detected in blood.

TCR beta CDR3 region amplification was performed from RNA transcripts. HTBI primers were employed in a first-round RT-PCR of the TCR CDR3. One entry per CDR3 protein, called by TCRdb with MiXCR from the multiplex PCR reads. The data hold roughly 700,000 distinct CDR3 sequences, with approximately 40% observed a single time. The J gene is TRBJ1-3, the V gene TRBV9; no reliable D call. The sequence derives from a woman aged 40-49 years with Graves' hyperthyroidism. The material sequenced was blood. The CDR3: CASSVGGGGNTTYF. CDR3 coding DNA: TGTGCCAGCAGCGTAGGCGGTGGTGGAAACACCACATATTTT.